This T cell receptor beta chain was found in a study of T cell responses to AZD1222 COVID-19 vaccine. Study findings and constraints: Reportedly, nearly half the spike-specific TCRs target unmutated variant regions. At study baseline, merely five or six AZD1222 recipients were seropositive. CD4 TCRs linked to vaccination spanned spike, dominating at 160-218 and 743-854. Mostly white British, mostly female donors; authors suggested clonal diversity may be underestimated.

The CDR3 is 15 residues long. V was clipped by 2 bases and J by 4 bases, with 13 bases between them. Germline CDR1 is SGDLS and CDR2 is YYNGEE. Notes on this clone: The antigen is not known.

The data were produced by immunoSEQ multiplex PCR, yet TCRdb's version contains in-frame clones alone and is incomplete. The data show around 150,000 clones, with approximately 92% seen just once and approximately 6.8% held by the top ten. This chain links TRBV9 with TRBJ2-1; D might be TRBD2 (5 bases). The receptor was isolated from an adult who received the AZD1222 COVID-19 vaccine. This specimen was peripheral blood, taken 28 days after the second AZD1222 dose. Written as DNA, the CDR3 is TGTGCCAGCAGCGTCTCGGGGTTATCTTACAATGAGCAGTTCTTC. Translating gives CASSVSGLSYNEQFF.